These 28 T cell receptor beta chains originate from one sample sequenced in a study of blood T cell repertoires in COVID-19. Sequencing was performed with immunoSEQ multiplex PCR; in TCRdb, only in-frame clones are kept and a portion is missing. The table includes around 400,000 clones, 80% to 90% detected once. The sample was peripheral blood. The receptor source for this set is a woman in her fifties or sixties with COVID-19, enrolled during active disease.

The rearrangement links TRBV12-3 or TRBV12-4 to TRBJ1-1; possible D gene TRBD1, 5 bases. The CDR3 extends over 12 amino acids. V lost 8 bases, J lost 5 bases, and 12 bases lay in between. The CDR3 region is CASRLGGTEAFF. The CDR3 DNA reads TGTGCCAGCCGCCTCGGGGGGACTGAAGCTTTCTTT.

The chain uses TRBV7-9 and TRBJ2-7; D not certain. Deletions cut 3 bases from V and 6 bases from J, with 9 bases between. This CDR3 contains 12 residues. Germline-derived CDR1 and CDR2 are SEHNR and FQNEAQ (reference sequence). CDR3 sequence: CASSFEVGEQYF. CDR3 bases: TGTGCCAGCAGCTTCGAGGTCGGCGAGCAGTACTTC.

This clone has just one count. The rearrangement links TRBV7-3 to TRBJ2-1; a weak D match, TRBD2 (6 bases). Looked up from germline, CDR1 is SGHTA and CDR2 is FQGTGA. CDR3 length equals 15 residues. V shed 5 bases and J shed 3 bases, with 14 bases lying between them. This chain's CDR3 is CASSPAGSNYNEQFF. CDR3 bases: TGTGCCAGCAGCCCGGCCGGGAGCAACTACAATGAGCAGTTCTTC.

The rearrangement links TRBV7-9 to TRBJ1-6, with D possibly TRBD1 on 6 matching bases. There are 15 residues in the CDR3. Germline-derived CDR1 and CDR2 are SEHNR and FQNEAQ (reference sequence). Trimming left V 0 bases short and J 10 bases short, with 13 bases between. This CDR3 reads CASSLARGAASPLHF. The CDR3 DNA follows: TGTGCCAGCAGCTTAGCGCGGGGGGCTGCCTCACCCCTCCACTTT.

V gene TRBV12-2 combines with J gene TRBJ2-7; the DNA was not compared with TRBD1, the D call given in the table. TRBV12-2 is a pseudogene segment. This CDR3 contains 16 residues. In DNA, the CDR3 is TGTGCAAGTCGCCGAAGCCCTACAGGAACGACGCACGAGCAGTACTTC. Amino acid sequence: CASRRSPTGTTHEQYF.

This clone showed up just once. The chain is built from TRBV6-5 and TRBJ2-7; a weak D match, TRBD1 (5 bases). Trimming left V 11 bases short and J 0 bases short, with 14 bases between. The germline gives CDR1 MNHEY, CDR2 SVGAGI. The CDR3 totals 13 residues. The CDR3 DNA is TGTGCCTCACGCCGGACACTCTCCTACGAGCAGTACTTC. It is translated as CASRRTLSYEQYF.

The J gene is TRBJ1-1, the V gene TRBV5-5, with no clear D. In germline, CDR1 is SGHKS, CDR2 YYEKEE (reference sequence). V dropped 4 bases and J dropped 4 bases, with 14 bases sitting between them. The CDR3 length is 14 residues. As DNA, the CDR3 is TGTGCCAGCAGCCCACTTTTATGGAGCACTGAAGCTTTCTTT. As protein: CASSPLLWSTEAFF. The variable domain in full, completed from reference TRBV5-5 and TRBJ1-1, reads DAGVTQSPTHLIKTRGQQVTLRCSPISGHKSVSWYQQVLGQGPQFIFQYYEKEERGRGNFPDRFSARQFPNYSSELNVNALLLGDSALYLCASSPLLWSTEAFFGQGTRLTVV.

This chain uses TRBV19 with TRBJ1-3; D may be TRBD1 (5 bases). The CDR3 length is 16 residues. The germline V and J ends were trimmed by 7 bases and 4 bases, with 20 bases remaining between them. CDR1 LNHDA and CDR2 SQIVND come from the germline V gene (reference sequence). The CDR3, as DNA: TGTGCCAGTACCTTTCGGACACCGCCAACCGGAAACACCATATATTTT. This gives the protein CASTFRTPPTGNTIYF.

Written as DNA, the CDR3 is TGTGCCACCAGTGAGGGCAACAATGAGCAGTTCTTC. It encodes CATSEGNNEQFF. The genes are TRBV24-1 and TRBJ2-1; no reliable D call. Germline V CDR1 and CDR2: KGHDR, SFDVKD. The CDR3 extends over 12 amino acids. Trimming took off 4 bases at V and 5 bases at J, with 5 bases between the two ends.

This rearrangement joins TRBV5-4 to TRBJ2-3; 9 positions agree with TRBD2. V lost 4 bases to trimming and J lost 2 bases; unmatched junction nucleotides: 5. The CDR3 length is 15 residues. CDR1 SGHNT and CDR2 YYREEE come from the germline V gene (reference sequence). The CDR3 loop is CASSRRLAVTDTQYF. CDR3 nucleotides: TGTGCCAGCAGCCGCAGACTAGCGGTCACAGATACGCAGTATTTT.

CDR3 sequence reads: CASSYRGPGATDTQYF. For the CDR3, the DNA is TGTGCCAGCAGCTACAGGGGGCCAGGTGCCACAGATACGCAGTATTTT. The rearrangement joins TRBV5-5 to TRBJ2-3; 9 bases map to TRBD1. The CDR3 covers 16 residues. Germline V CDR1 and CDR2: SGHKS, YYEKEE (reference sequence). Losses at the gene ends were 3 bases for V and 2 bases for J; bases not matched to a gene: 7.

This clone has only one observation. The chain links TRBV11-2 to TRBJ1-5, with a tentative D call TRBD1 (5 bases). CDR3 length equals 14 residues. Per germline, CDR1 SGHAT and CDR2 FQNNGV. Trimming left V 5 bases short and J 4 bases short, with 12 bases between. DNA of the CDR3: TGTGCCAGCAGCGCACAGGTCGAGAATCAGCCCCAGCATTTT. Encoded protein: CASSAQVENQPQHF.

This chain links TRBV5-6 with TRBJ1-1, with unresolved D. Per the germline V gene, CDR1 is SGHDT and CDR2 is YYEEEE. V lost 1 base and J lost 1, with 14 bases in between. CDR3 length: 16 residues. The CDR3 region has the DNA TGTGCCAGCAGCTTGTGGCGGGTGGAACCGAACACTGAAGCTTTCTTT. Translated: CASSLWRVEPNTEAFF.

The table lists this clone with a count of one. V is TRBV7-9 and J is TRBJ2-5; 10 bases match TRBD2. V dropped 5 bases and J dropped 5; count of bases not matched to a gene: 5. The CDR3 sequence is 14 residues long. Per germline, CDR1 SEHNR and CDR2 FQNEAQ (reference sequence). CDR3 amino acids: CASSQLAGVETQYF. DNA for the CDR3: TGTGCCAGCAGCCAGCTAGCGGGGGTGGAGACCCAGTACTTC.

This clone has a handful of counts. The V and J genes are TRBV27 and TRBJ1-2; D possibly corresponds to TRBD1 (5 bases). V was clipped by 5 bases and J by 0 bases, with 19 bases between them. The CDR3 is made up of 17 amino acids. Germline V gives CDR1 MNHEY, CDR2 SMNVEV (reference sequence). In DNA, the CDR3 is TGTGCCAGCAGTAGTACCAGGGCCGGCGGGACTAACTATGGCTACACCTTC. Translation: CASSSTRAGGTNYGYTF.

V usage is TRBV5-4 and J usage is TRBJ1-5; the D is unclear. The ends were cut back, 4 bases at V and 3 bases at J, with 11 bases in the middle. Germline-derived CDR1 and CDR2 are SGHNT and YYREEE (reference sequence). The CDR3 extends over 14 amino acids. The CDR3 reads CASSADFNNQPQHF. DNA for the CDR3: TGTGCCAGCAGCGCAGACTTTAACAATCAGCCCCAGCATTTT.

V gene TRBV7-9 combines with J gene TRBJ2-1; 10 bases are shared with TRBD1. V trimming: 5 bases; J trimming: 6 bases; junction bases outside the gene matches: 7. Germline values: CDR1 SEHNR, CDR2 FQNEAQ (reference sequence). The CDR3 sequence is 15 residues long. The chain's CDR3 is CASSPGTGVVNEQFF. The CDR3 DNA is TGTGCCAGCAGCCCCGGGACAGGGGTCGTCAATGAGCAGTTCTTC. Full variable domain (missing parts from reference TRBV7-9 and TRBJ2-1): DTGVSQNPRHKITKRGQNVTFRCDPISEHNRLYWYRQTLGQGPEFLTYFQNEAQLEKSRLLSDRFSAERPKGSFSTLEIQRTEQGDSAMYLCASSPGTGVVNEQFFGPGTRLTVL.

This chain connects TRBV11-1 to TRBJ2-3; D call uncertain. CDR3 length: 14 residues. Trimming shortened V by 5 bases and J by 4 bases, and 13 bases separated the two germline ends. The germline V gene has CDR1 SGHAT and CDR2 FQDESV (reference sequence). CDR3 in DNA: TGTGCCAGCAGCACAAGCAGAGGAGCAGATACGCAGTATTTT. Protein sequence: CASSTSRGADTQYF.

The CDR3 region is CASSDRGVTGELFF. CDR3 nucleotides: TGTGCCAGCAGTGACAGGGGGGTAACCGGGGAGCTGTTTTTT. The rearrangement links TRBV6-1 to TRBJ2-2, with a tentative D call TRBD1 (7 bases). Deletions cut 3 bases from V and 5 bases from J, with 10 bases between. The germline gives CDR1 MNHNS, CDR2 SASEGT. The CDR3 consists of 14 residues.

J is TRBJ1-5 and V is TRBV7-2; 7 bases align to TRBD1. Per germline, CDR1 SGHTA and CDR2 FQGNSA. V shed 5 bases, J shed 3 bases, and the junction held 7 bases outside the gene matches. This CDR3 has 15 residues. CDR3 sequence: CASSRDSLPNQPQHF. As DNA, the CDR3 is TGTGCCAGCAGCAGGGACAGCCTGCCCAATCAGCCCCAGCATTTT.

The CDR3 DNA follows: TGTGCCAGCAGAATAGGGGGGGGCCCACGAACGCAGTATTTT. The encoded protein is CASRIGGGPRTQYF. The rearrangement links TRBV28 to TRBJ2-3; TRBD2 is a possible D gene (7 bases). This CDR3 contains 14 residues. V was trimmed by 6 bases and J by 9 bases, leaving 19 bases between them. Germline values: CDR1 MDHEN, CDR2 SYDVKM.

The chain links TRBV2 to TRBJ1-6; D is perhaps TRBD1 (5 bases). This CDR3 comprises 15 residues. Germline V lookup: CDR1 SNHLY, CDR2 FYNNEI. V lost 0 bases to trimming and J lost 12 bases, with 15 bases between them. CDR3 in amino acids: CASSEAEGPGVPLHF. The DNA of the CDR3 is TGTGCCAGCAGTGAAGCGGAGGGGCCAGGAGTACCCCTCCACTTT.

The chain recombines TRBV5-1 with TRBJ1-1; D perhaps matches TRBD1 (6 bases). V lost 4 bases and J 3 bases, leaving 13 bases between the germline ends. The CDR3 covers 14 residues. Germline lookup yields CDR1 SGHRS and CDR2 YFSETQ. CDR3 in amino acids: CASSAGGKDTEAFF. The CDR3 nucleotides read TGCGCCAGCAGCGCGGGGGGCAAGGACACTGAAGCTTTCTTT.

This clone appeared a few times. The CDR3, as DNA: TGTGCCAGCAGCTTCTGGACAGGGGAGGATGAAAAACTGTTTTTT. This encodes CASSFWTGEDEKLFF. This rearrangement joins TRBV7-9 to TRBJ1-4; TRBD1 aligns across 9 bases. The CDR3 is made up of 15 amino acids. V gave up 3 bases and J gave up 6 bases; unmatched junction bases: 5. CDR1 SEHNR and CDR2 FQNEAQ come from the germline V gene (reference sequence).

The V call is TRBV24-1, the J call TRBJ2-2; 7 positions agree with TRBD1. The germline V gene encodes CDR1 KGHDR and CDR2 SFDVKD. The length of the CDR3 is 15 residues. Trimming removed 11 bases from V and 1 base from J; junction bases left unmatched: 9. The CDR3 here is CAIQGGLRNTGELFF. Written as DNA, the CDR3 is TGTGCCATACAAGGGGGCTTAAGGAACACCGGGGAGCTGTTTTTT.

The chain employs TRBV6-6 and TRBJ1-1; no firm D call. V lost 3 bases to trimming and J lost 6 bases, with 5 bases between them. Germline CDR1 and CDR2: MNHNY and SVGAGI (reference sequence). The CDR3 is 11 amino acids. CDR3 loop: CASSYASEAFF. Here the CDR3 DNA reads TGTGCCAGCAGTTATGCGTCTGAAGCTTTCTTT.

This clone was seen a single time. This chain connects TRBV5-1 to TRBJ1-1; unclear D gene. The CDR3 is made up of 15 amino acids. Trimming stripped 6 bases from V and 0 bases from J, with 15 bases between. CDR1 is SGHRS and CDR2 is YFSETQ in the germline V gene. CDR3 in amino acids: CASTSSPSMNTEAFF. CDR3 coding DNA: TGCGCCAGCACCTCGTCCCCCAGTATGAACACTGAAGCTTTCTTT.

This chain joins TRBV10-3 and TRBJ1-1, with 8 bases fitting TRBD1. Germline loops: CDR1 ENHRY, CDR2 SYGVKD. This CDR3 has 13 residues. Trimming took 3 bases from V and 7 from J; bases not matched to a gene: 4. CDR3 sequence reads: CAISDGQGYEAFF. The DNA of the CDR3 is TGTGCCATCAGTGACGGACAGGGCTATGAAGCTTTCTTT.